This TCR beta chain is drawn from a study of cytomegalovirus exposure and HLA in healthy donors. Findings and limits, study-wide: A later analysis showed that HLA-associated TCR beta chains had undergone more clonal expansion than equally common others. It is likely that the observed cluster of highly shared sequence variants was a sequencing artifact. Rare sequences made up most TCRs, while some public TCRs were found in many donors.

V shed 0 bases and J 7 bases; nucleotides not matched to a gene: 3. Germline V lookup: CDR1 SGHRS, CDR2 YFSETQ. This CDR3 has 14 residues. The primer mix had 60 Vbeta and 13 Jbeta primers. Repertoires were generated with immunoSEQ multiplex PCR, while TCRdb's copy carries only in-frame clones and drops some. Of about 150,000 clones listed, around 79% are singletons. Comment on this clone: Its antigen is as yet unknown.

Donors likely had unrecorded immune exposures despite being nominally healthy when sampled. The chain joins TRBV5-1 to TRBJ1-2; 10 bases align to TRBD1. Sequencing was carried out using PBMCs. The sequence derives from a man between 25 and 39 years old in good health and CMV-seropositive. Written as DNA, the CDR3 is TGCGCCAGCAGCTTGGGGACAGGGGGAAGTGGCTACACCTTC. It translates to CASSLGTGGSGYTF.